This TCR beta chain was identified in a study of shared clonotypes between healthy human individuals. As to this clone: Compared with germline, one end of the junction differs, possibly owing to a read error.

Deep level was the assay's run setting. Repertoires were generated with immunoSEQ multiplex PCR, while TCRdb's copy carries only in-frame clones and drops some. The data contain a few million clones, just over 90% of them singletons. The CDR3 totals 12 residues. Germline CDR1 and CDR2: MDHEN and SYDVKM. The gene calls are TRBV28 and TRBJ1-1; no clear D gene. Specimen: naive CD4+ T cells from PBMCs. Specified subset: CD45RA+ positively selected. This TCR came from a young man in good health. Some clones in this sample may be carry-over from other donors' samples. The CDR3 coding sequence is TGTGCCAGCAGTTCCATCGCCCAGAGAGATTCCTTT. This codes for CASSSIAQRDSF.